One and the same sample provided the 3 T cell receptor beta chains below, sequenced in a study of shared clonotypes between healthy human individuals. Only in-frame clones appear in the TCRdb table, and some are missing; sequencing was by immunoSEQ multiplex PCR. This sample has 100,000 to 120,000 clones, with roughly 70% found just once. The sample taken for sequencing was memory CD8+ T cells sorted from blood. The subset here: CD45RO+ cells pooled with CCR7-negative TemRA cells. These receptors all stem from a woman aged 25 to 39 in good health.

The chain has TRBV6-1 and TRBJ1-4; D is unclear. The germline V gene encodes CDR1 MNHNS and CDR2 SASEGT. V lost 3 bases to trimming and J lost 7 bases, with 15 bases between them. This CDR3 has 15 residues. The CDR3 loop is CASSEVGRFVEKLFF. Written as DNA, the CDR3 is TGTGCCAGCAGTGAGGTCGGGAGGTTCGTTGAAAAACTGTTTTTT.

This chain links TRBV7-8 with TRBJ2-7, with D possibly called TRBD1 or TRBD2 (5 bases each). Germline values: CDR1 SGHVS, CDR2 FQNEAQ. CDR3 size: 15 residues. Trimming pared 6 bases from V and 1 base from J, leaving 16 bases between. The CDR3 DNA follows: TGTGCCAGCAGGCCCGGCCAGGGACCTTCCTACGAGCAGTACTTC. Amino acids: CASRPGQGPSYEQYF.

The V call is TRBV19, the J call TRBJ2-2; D might be TRBD2 (6 bases). Per the germline V gene, CDR1 is LNHDA and CDR2 is SQIVND (reference sequence). CDR3 size: 14 residues. V dropped 2 bases and J dropped 7 bases, with 11 bases sitting between them. CDR3 amino acids: CASSIREWVGELFF. In DNA form, the CDR3 reads TGTGCCAGTAGTATACGGGAGTGGGTCGGGGAGCTGTTTTTT.